The T cell receptor (beta chain) described here comes from a study of radiotherapy plus CTLA-4 blockade in lung cancer. General study points: In blood, TCR clones derived from the tumor expanded after radiotherapy plus ipilimumab. How blood T cell clones changed early, along with interferon-beta, reportedly forecast response best.

Comment on this clone: What it binds is unknown.

It was focal radiation plus CTLA-4 blockade with ipilimumab that patients with chemo-refractory metastatic non-small-cell lung cancer received. This table comes from immunoSEQ multiplex PCR, and its TCRdb copy is limited to in-frame clones, with some not included. The top ten hold approximately 4.5% of the sample, which has over 30,000 clones, around 70% seen once. The germline gives CDR1 SGHVS, CDR2 FNYEAQ. V lost 4 bases and J 8 bases, leaving 17 bases between the germline ends. This CDR3 contains 14 residues. The rearrangement joins TRBV7-6 to TRBJ1-2; D might be TRBD1 (5 bases). Specimen: peripheral blood, collected from a patient treated with radiotherapy plus ipilimumab. This sequence was found in a human donor with non-small cell lung cancer whose response to radiotherapy plus ipilimumab could not be evaluated. The CDR3 reads CASSSQTAFGGYTF. As DNA, the CDR3 is TGTGCCAGCAGCTCCCAGACAGCTTTTGGGGGCTACACCTTC.